Below are 8 T cell receptor beta chains sequenced from a single sample in a study of identical twins. TCRdb re-called the 5' RACE reads through MiXCR, storing one row per CDR3 protein. The table has 690,000 or so distinct CDR3 sequences, approximately 6% seen once; the top ten hold 1.5% to 2%. The sequencing sample was made of naive T cells sorted from blood. The receptors here all came from a man younger than 30 in good health.

Ten or more counts support this clonotype. CDR3 in amino acids: CASSLEVLHSRGYTF. The CDR3 bases are TGTGCCAGCAGCTTGGAGGTTCTTCACTCTCGAGGCTACACCTTC. The chain joins TRBV5-6 to TRBJ1-2, with no clear D. V gave up 0 bases and J gave up 8 bases, with 17 bases separating them. Germline lookup yields CDR1 SGHDT and CDR2 YYEEEE. This CDR3 region has 15 residues. Full variable domain (outside the CDR3, taken from reference TRBV5-6 and TRBJ1-2): DAGVTQSPTHLIKTRGQQVTLRCSPKSGHDTVSWYQQALGQGPQFIFQYYEEEERQRGNFPDRFSGHQFPNYSSELNVNALLLGDSALYLCASSLEVLHSRGYTFGSGTRLTVV.

This clonotype was detected only a few times. The genes are TRBV20-1 and TRBJ2-3; 8 bases line up with TRBD2. The junction had 12 bases not matched to a gene; V was cut back by 3 bases and J by 4 bases. Germline V gives CDR1 DFQATT, CDR2 SNEGSKA (reference sequence). This CDR3 has 16 residues. This CDR3 is CSASGRAKFSADTQYF. Written as DNA, the CDR3 is TGCAGTGCTAGCGGGAGGGCCAAGTTTTCCGCAGATACGCAGTATTTT.

This clonotype was seen many times. The chain couples TRBV6-1 to TRBJ2-2; 7 bases fit TRBD2. The germline gives CDR1 MNHNS, CDR2 SASEGT. The CDR3 sequence is 15 residues long. Germline trimming cut 10 bases from V and 0 bases from J; bases unmatched to any gene: 8. In DNA, the CDR3 is TGTGCCACAAAACGGAGCGGGGCGAACACCGGGGAGCTGTTTTTT. This codes for CATKRSGANTGELFF.

Concerning this clonotype: The germline gene is not matched at one end of the junction; a read error may be the cause. The chain employs TRBV3-1 and TRBJ2-5; D ambiguous. The CDR3 extends over 12 amino acids. CDR1 is LGHDT and CDR2 is YNNKEL in the germline V gene (reference sequence). CDR3 sequence: CASSQIQETRYF. DNA for the CDR3: TGTGCCAGCAGCCAAATTCAAGAGACCCGGTACTTC.

In this sample, this clonotype turned up many times. This chain links TRBV27 with TRBJ1-5, with 7 bases lining up with TRBD1. Germline V gene data show CDR1 as MNHEY and CDR2 as SMNVEV (reference sequence). Unmatched junction bases numbered 6, after V lost 4 bases and J lost 0 bases. The CDR3 totals 16 residues. In nucleotides, the CDR3 is TGTGCCAGCAGTTCGGGGACAGTGTATAGCAATCAGCCCCAGCATTTT. Its protein is CASSSGTVYSNQPQHF.

CDR3 protein: CSAPTGTDYGYTF. CDR3 in DNA: TGCAGTGCCCCGACAGGGACGGATTATGGCTACACCTTC. The V and J genes are TRBV20-1 and TRBJ1-2, with 7 positions matching TRBD1. The junction had 9 bases not matched to a gene; V was cut back by 6 bases and J by 5 bases. Germline-derived CDR1 and CDR2 are DFQATT and SNEGSKA (reference sequence). The CDR3 extends over 13 amino acids.

In its sample, this clonotype was seen a few times. The chain has TRBV5-1 and TRBJ1-4, with D possibly being TRBD1 (5 bases). This CDR3 has 14 amino acids. Trimming shortened V by 1 base and J by 6 bases, and 10 bases separated the two germline ends. Germline CDR1 and CDR2: SGHRS and YFSETQ. DNA for the CDR3: TGCGCCAGCAGCTTGTCAGGGTATGATGAAAAACTGTTTTTT. Translated, it gives CASSLSGYDEKLFF.

This clonotype has ten or more counts. This chain connects TRBV10-3 to TRBJ2-5; possibly TRBD1 for D (6 bases). V lost 5 bases and J 2 bases, leaving 15 bases between the germline ends. The CDR3 length is 15 residues. Germline lookup yields CDR1 ENHRY and CDR2 SYGVKD. CDR3 amino acids: CAISQKLDRQETQYF. In DNA form, the CDR3 reads TGTGCCATCAGTCAGAAATTGGACAGACAAGAGACCCAGTACTTC.